This entry is about one T cell receptor (beta chain). Its antigen remains unidentified. Base qualities are not at hand, and no much larger clone is one base apart. These data are taken from a study of control samples from healthy donors and cancer patients (dated by TCRdb to the early 2020s). The library was produced with the immunoSEQ multiplex PCR assay. Drawn from immuneACCESS, this table holds only the in-frame rearrangements with V and J called that TCRdb kept. Clones are partly lost; checked studies trace under half to an unresolved V gene and leave the rest unexplained. The sample table contains 120,000 to 150,000 clones; only one count was recorded for about nine tenths of them. Of the sample, more than 3% falls within the top ten clones. Including cysteine and phenylalanine, the CDR3 has 16 amino acids. Solely the CDR3 DNA is kept, with 48 bases framed from the first base. CDR1 and CDR2 were assigned from the germline V gene as SGHTS and YDEGEE. V has 4 bases trimmed and J has 4 bases trimmed; junction bases matching no gene number 9.

The receptor comes from a man younger than 40 in good health. The sequenced material came from blood. The sequence links TRBV5-8 to TRBJ2-1; TRBD1 matches 9 bases in the middle. The sequence in DNA is TGTGCCAGCAGCCTCGGCGCGGGACAGGGTTACAATGAGCAGTTCTTC. Translated, this gives CASSLGAGQGYNEQFF.